The sequence of this T cell receptor beta chain was determined in a study of identical twins. Study findings and constraints: Compared with unrelated sharing, twin-shared out-of-frame alpha sequences had more low-probability sequences.

The germline gives CDR1 SEHNR, CDR2 FQNEAQ (reference sequence). The germline V and J ends were trimmed by 8 bases and 13 bases, with 6 bases remaining between them. CDR3 size: 8 residues. This clonotype turned up a few times. Its antigen is currently unknown. TCRdb passed the 5' RACE reads through MiXCR, listing each CDR3 protein once. Here the sample spans about 520,000 distinct CDR3 sequences, roughly 21% being singletons. These data are also associated with another study on T cells expressing NK-cell markers. That report adds: Sorted CD3+CD56+NKG2C+, CD3+CD56+NKG2C- and CD3+CD56-NKG2C+ T-cell subsets were beta-chain profiled. Similarly, these clonotypes led the CD3+CD56-NKG2C+ fraction as well in several donors. Whether expanded NKG2C+ T cell clones were HCMV-specific remained unclear.

The V call is TRBV7-9, the J call TRBJ2-1; D gene unclear. This TCR derives from a woman aged 18-29 years in good health. Sequences were obtained from CD4+ T cells sorted from blood. CDR3: CASADQFF. DNA for the CDR3: TGTGCCAGCGCCGACCAGTTCTTC.